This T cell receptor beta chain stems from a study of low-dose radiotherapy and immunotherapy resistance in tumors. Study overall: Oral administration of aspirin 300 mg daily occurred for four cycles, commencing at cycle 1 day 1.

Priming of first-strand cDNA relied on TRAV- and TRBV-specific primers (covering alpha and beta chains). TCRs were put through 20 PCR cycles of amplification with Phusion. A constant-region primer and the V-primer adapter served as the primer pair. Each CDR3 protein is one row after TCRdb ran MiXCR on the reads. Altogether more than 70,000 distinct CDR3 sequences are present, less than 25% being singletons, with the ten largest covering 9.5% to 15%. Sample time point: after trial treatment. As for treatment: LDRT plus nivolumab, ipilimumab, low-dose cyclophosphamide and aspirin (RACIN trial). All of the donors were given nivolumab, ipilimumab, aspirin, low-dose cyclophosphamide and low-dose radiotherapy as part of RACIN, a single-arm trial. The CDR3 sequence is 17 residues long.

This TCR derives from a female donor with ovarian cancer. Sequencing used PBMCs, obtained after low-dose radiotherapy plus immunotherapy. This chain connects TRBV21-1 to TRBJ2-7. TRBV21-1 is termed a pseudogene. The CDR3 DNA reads TGTGCCAGCAGCAAAGTATTCCCCAGCGAACACCACTACGAGCAGTACTTC. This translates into CASSKVFPSEHHYEQYF.